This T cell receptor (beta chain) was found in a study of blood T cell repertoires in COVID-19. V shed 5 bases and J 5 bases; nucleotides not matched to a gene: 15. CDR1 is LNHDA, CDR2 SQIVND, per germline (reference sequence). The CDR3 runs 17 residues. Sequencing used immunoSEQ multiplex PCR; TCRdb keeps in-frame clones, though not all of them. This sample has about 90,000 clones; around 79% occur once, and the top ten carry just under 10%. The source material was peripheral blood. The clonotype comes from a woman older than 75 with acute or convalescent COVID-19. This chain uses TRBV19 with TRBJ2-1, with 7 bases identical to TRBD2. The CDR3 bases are TGTGCCAGTAGTTCGTCCTTAGGCGGGAGAACTGACAATGAGCAGTTCTTC. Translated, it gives CASSSSLGGRTDNEQFF.